These 6 T cell receptor beta chains share one sample of origin, sequenced in a study of T cell clonotyping in hematopoietic cell transplantation. Time point defined: recipient sample about 28 days before transplant, after cytoreduction. Sequencing used immunoSEQ multiplex PCR; TCRdb keeps in-frame clones, though not all of them. This sample yields about 36,000 clones, of which around 95% are seen a single time; about 1.5% belongs to the top ten. The sequencing here drew on peripheral blood mononuclear cells, taken before stem cell transplant. The receptors come from a man aged 40-50 years with chronic myeloid leukemia. Some clones in this sample may be carry-over from other donors' samples.

The gene calls are TRBV29-1 and TRBJ1-1; TRBD1 agrees at 9 bases. V was clipped by 6 bases and J by 5 bases; unmatched bases: 10. In germline, CDR1 is SQVTM, CDR2 ANQGSEA. There are 14 residues in the CDR3. Written as DNA, the CDR3 is TGCAGCGTCATTGGGGCGACAGGGGGGACTGAAGCTTTCTTT. Translation: CSVIGATGGTEAFF.

This clone has a single count. V gene TRBV5-1 combines with J gene TRBJ1-2; D unresolved. The CDR3 consists of 13 residues. V lost 0 bases, J lost 6 bases, and 9 bases lay in between. The germline V gene has CDR1 SGHRS and CDR2 YFSETQ. The CDR3, as DNA: TGCGCCAGCAGCTTGGGAGGGCCCAATGGCTACACCTTC. Its translation: CASSLGGPNGYTF.

The CDR3 DNA follows: TGTGCCAGCAGCATACAGGGGACTAATGAAAAACTGTTTTTT. Residues: CASSIQGTNEKLFF. The rearrangement links TRBV7-2 to TRBJ1-4; TRBD1 matches at 7 bases. The CDR3 contains 14 residues. V shed 5 bases, J shed 2 bases, and the junction held 2 bases outside the gene matches. The germline V gene encodes CDR1 SGHTA and CDR2 FQGNSA. The full variable domain, in which reference TRBV7-2 and TRBJ1-4 provide the parts outside the CDR3, is GAGVSQSPSNKVTEKGKDVELRCDPISGHTALYWYRQSLGQGLEFLIYFQGNSAPDKSGLPSDRFSAERTGGSVSTLTIQRTQQEDSAVYLCASSIQGTNEKLFFGSGTQLSVL.

The chain carries TRBV7-9 and TRBJ1-5; tentatively, D is TRBD1 (5 bases). CDR3 length: 14 amino acids. Germline lookup yields CDR1 SEHNR and CDR2 FQNEAQ (reference sequence). The germline V and J ends were trimmed by 5 bases and 7 bases, with 15 bases remaining between them. CDR3 protein: CASSQGAGFQPQHF. CDR3 DNA: TGTGCCAGCAGCCAAGGAGCAGGGTTCCAGCCCCAGCATTTT.

This chain uses TRBV4-2 with TRBJ2-3, with a weak D call TRBD1 (6 bases). Trimming shortened V by 5 bases and J by 2 bases, and 17 bases separated the two germline ends. This CDR3 spans 16 amino acids. In germline, CDR1 is LGHNA, CDR2 YNFKEQ. The CDR3, as DNA: TGTGCCAGCAGCTTAAACCCGGACAGCTTCACAGATACGCAGTATTTT. It codes for CASSLNPDSFTDTQYF.

The chain is built from TRBV5-6 and TRBJ2-2, with TRBD1 identical over 10 bases. V trimming: 1 base; J trimming: 3 bases; junction bases outside the gene matches: 3. The CDR3 is 16 residues long. The germline V gene has CDR1 SGHDT and CDR2 YYEEEE. CDR3 loop: CASSLSGQGYTGELFF. For the CDR3, the DNA is TGTGCCAGCAGCTTGTCGGGACAGGGGTACACCGGGGAGCTGTTTTTT.